This entry lists 15 T cell receptor beta chains sequenced from one sample in a study of CD8+ T cells in alopecia areata. Sequencing used cDNA as its template, made by extracting RNA and reverse transcribing it. Here immunoSEQ multiplex PCR was the method, and the copy in TCRdb shows in-frame clones only, minus some. This table has 80,000 or so clones, approximately 64% appearing once. The treatment: oral pan-JAK inhibitor, 5-10 mg twice daily. The source material was CD8+ T cells sorted from blood, sampled at week 24, from a patient treated with tofacitinib. Every receptor here comes from a human donor with alopecia areata.

The chain is built from TRBV5-5 and TRBJ2-1; D call uncertain. Germline CDR1 SGHKS, CDR2 YYEKEE (reference sequence). V was trimmed by 0 bases and J by 0 bases, leaving 10 bases between them. This CDR3 contains 16 residues. CDR3 region: CASSLGLQYSYNEQFF. Written as DNA, the CDR3 is TGTGCCAGCAGCTTGGGCCTTCAGTACTCCTACAATGAGCAGTTCTTC.

In this sample, this clone turned up once. The chain recombines TRBV28 with TRBJ2-7, with D hard to call. Trimming left V 3 bases short and J 0 bases short, with 12 bases between. Germline values: CDR1 MDHEN, CDR2 SYDVKM. The CDR3 extends over 15 amino acids. CDR3 protein: CASSFLEPSSYEQYF. The DNA for the CDR3 is TGTGCCAGCAGTTTCCTGGAGCCAAGCTCCTACGAGCAGTACTTC.

This clone has only a few counts. This chain joins TRBV30 and TRBJ2-1; no clear D gene. CDR1 GTSNPN and CDR2 SVGIG come from the germline V gene (reference sequence). Trimming left V 4 bases short and J 2 bases short, with 3 bases between. The CDR3 consists of 11 residues. This CDR3 reads CAWKAYNEQFF. The CDR3 DNA sequence: TGTGCCTGGAAGGCCTACAATGAGCAGTTCTTC.

J is TRBJ1-2 and V is TRBV13; D may be TRBD1 (5 bases). The CDR3 has 12 amino acids. Trimming took off 5 bases at V and 1 base at J, with 5 bases between the two ends. CDR1 and CDR2 from the germline V gene are PRHDT and FYEKMQ (reference sequence). The DNA of the CDR3 is TGTGCCAGCAGCGGACATAACTATGGCTACACCTTC. Translating it yields CASSGHNYGYTF. Supplemented by reference TRBV13 and TRBJ1-2, the full variable domain reads AAGVIQSPRHLIKEKRETATLKCYPIPRHDTVYWYQQGPGQDPQFLISFYEKMQSDKGSIPDRFSAQQFSDYHSELNMSSLELGDSALYFCASSGHNYGYTFGSGTRLTVV.

This clone was counted a few times. The chain's CDR3 is CASSLGYLSDSKETQYF. CDR3 bases: TGTGCCAGCAGTTTGGGTTATTTATCGGACAGTAAAGAGACCCAGTACTTC. This chain links TRBV28 with TRBJ2-5, with D possibly being TRBD1 (6 bases). CDR3 length: 17 residues. CDR1 and CDR2 (germline): MDHEN, SYDVKM. V was shortened by 3 bases and J by 3 bases, with 20 bases between the two germline ends.

CDR3 DNA: TGTGCCAGCAGTGACCTGGCGGGGGGGCGACGGGAGACCCAGTACTTC. It is translated as CASSDLAGGRRETQYF. The chain links TRBV2 to TRBJ2-5; 9 positions match TRBD2. V gave up 3 bases and J gave up 5 bases; unmatched junction bases: 10. CDR1 and CDR2 from the germline V gene are SNHLY and FYNNEI. The CDR3 covers 16 residues.

This clone came up a few times. This sequence joins TRBV6-6 and TRBJ2-2; no clear D gene. The germline V gene encodes CDR1 MNHNY and CDR2 SVGAGI (reference sequence). Trimming removed 0 bases from V and 6 bases from J, with 11 bases in between. This CDR3 is 15 amino acids long. CDR3 residues: CASSYSGTAAGELFF. The CDR3, as DNA: TGTGCCAGCAGTTACTCGGGAACTGCCGCCGGGGAGCTGTTTTTT.

The chain carries TRBV5-1 and TRBJ2-2; D gene unclear. This CDR3 spans 13 amino acids. The V end lost 0 bases, the J end lost 5 bases, and 5 bases lay between the germline ends. CDR1 SGHRS and CDR2 YFSETQ come from the germline V gene. CDR3 in DNA: TGCGCCAGCAGCTTGGCACAGACCGGGGAGCTGTTTTTT. Residues: CASSLAQTGELFF. Looking up the rest from reference TRBV5-1 and TRBJ2-2 gives the full variable domain: KAGVTQTPRYLIKTRGQQVTLSCSPISGHRSVSWYQQTPGQGLQFLFEYFSETQRNKGNFPGRFSGRQFSNSRSEMNVSTLELGDSALYLCASSLAQTGELFFGEGSRLTVL.

This clone came up a few times. CDR3 sequence (DNA): TGTGCCAGCAGCTTAGCGGGGGTGAGCGAGCAGTACTTC. Amino acids: CASSLAGVSEQYF. V is TRBV13 and J is TRBJ2-7; D is possibly TRBD2 (6 bases). Germline values: CDR1 PRHDT, CDR2 FYEKMQ (reference sequence). V lost 1 base to trimming and J lost 6 bases, with 10 bases between them. This CDR3 contains 13 residues.

This clone appeared a few times. The chain combines TRBV27 with TRBJ1-2; possible D gene TRBD1, 6 bases. V was trimmed by 5 bases and J by 4 bases, leaving 14 bases between them. Germline CDR1 MNHEY, CDR2 SMNVEV (reference sequence). This CDR3 region has 14 residues. This chain's CDR3 is CASSPLQGAYGYTF. The DNA for the CDR3 is TGTGCCAGCAGTCCCCTACAGGGAGCCTATGGCTACACCTTC.

As to this clone: The sample carries other DNA sequences with the same CDR3. V gene TRBV5-6 combines with J gene TRBJ2-1, with 7 bases aligning to TRBD2. After removal of 0 bases from V and 4 bases from J, the junction contained 1 base not matched to a gene. Germline V gene sequence: CDR1 SGHDT, CDR2 YYEEEE. The CDR3 totals 14 residues. The CDR3, as DNA: TGTGCCAGCAGCTTGGGGCGGGGGTACAATGAGCAGTTCTTC. This gives the protein CASSLGRGYNEQFF.

The chain recombines TRBV5-6 with TRBJ2-1; 7 positions agree with TRBD2. Per germline, CDR1 SGHDT and CDR2 YYEEEE. This CDR3 is built from 15 residues. The J segment lost 10 bases and the V segment lost 1 base, leaving 11 bases of the junction unmatched. Written as DNA, the CDR3 is TGTGCCAGCAGCTTGCGAGGGAGGGCCCCGTCAGAGCAGTTCTTC. This encodes CASSLRGRAPSEQFF.

The chain carries TRBV6-5 and TRBJ2-7; perhaps TRBD2 as D (5 bases). The V end lost 5 bases, the J end lost 6 bases, and 14 bases lay between the germline ends. This CDR3 has 13 amino acids. Germline CDR1 is MNHEY and CDR2 is SVGAGI. As DNA, the CDR3 is TGTGCCAGCAGTATCCGGGGAGCCGGCGAGCAGTACTTC. Translating it yields CASSIRGAGEQYF.

This chain joins TRBV4-1 and TRBJ1-2; 8 positions agree with TRBD1. The V gene's germline CDR1 is MGHRA and CDR2 YSYEKL. This CDR3 spans 15 amino acids. The J segment lost 4 bases and the V segment lost 0 bases, leaving 4 bases of the junction unmatched. CDR3 in amino acids: CASSQEGQDLYGYTF. The CDR3 nucleotides read TGCGCCAGCAGCCAAGAGGGACAGGACCTCTATGGCTACACCTTC.

The rearrangement links TRBV29-1 to TRBJ2-3, with 7 bases that match TRBD1. The CDR3 covers 15 residues. J lost 3 bases, V lost 6 bases, and 12 bases had no gene match. Germline V gene sequence: CDR1 SQVTM, CDR2 ANQGSEA. The CDR3 sequence: CSVQRDRVGTDTQYF. CDR3 DNA sequence: TGCAGCGTCCAGCGAGACAGGGTTGGGACAGATACGCAGTATTTT.